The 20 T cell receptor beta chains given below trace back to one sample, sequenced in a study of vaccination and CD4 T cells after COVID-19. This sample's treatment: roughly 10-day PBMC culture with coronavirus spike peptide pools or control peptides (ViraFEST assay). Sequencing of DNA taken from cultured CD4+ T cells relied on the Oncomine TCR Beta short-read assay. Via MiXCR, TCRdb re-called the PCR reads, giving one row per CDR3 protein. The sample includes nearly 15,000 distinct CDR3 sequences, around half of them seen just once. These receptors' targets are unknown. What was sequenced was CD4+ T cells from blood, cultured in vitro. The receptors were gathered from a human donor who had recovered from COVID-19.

The CDR3 loop reads CASSFSRSVLANEKLFF. The DNA for the CDR3 is TGTGCCAGCAGCTTTTCCCGCTCAGTTTTAGCTAATGAAAAACTGTTTTTT. The chain has TRBV7-8 and TRBJ1-4; no clear D gene. There are 17 residues in the CDR3. Germline values: CDR1 SGHVS, CDR2 FQNEAQ. Trimming removed 3 bases from V and 3 bases from J, with 17 bases in between.

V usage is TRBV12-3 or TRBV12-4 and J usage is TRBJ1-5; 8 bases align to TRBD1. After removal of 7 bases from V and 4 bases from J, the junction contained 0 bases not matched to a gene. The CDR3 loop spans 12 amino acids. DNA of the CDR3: TGTGCCAGCAACAGGGGGAATCAGCCCCAGCATTTT. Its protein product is CASNRGNQPQHF.

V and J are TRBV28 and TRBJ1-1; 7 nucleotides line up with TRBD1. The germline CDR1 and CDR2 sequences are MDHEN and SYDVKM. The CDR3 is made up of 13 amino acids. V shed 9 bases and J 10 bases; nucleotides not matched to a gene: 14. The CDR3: CASVTGSIGAAFF. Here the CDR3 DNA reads TGTGCCAGTGTGACAGGGAGTATCGGCGCAGCTTTCTTT.

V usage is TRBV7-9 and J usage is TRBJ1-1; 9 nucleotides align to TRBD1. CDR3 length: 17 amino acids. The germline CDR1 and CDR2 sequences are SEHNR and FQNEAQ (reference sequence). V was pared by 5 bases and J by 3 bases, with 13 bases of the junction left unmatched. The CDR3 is CASSGPGTGWIDTEAFF. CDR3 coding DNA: TGTGCCAGCAGCGGCCCCGGGACAGGGTGGATAGACACTGAAGCTTTCTTT.

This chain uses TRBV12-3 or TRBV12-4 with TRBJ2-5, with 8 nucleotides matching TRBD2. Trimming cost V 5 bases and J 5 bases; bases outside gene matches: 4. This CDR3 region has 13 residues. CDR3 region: CASSPTSVETQYF. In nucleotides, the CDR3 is TGTGCCAGCAGTCCGACTAGCGTGGAGACCCAGTACTTC.

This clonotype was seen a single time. The CDR3 DNA follows: TGTGCCAGTGTACGACAGGCGCCCGCTGAAGCTTTCTTT. Its protein product is CASVRQAPAEAFF. This chain joins TRBV6-1 and TRBJ1-1; possibly TRBD1 for D (6 bases). This CDR3 region has 13 residues. Trimming removed 9 bases at V and 6 bases at J, with 17 bases between. The germline V gene encodes CDR1 MNHNS and CDR2 SASEGT.

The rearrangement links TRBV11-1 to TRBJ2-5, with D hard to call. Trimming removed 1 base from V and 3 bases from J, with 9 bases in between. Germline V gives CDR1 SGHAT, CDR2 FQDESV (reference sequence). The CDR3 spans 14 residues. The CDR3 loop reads CASSLVDVEETQYF. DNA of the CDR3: TGTGCCAGCAGCTTAGTCGATGTCGAAGAGACCCAGTACTTC.

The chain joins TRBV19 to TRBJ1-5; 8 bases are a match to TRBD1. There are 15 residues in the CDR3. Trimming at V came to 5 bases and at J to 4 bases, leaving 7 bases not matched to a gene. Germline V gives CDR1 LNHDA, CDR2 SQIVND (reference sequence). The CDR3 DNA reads TGTGCCAGTAGTTACCGGACAGGGCAAAATCAGCCCCAGCATTTT. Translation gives CASSYRTGQNQPQHF. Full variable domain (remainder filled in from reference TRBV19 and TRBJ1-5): DGGITQSPKYLFRKEGQNVTLSCEQNLNHDAMYWYRQDPGQGLRLIYYSQIVNDFQKGDIAEGYSVSREKKESFPLTVTSAQKNPTAFYLCASSYRTGQNQPQHFGDGTRLSIL.

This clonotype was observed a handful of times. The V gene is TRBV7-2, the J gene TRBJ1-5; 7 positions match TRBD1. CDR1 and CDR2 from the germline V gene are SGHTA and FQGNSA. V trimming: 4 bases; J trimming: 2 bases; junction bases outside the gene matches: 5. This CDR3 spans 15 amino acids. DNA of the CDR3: TGTGCCAGCAGCTGGGACAGTAGCGGCAATCAGCCCCAGCATTTT. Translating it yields CASSWDSSGNQPQHF.

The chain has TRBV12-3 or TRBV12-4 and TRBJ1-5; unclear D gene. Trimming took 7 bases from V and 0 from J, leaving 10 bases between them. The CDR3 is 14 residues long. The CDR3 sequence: CASTRGLSNQPQHF. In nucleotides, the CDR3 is TGTGCCAGCACTCGCGGTCTTAGCAATCAGCCCCAGCATTTT.

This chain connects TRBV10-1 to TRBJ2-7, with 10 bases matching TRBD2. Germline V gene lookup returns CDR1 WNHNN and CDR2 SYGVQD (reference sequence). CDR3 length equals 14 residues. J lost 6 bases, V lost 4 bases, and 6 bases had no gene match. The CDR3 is CASSVSSGSLEQYF. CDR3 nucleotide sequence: TGCGCCAGCAGTGTTTCTAGCGGGAGCCTCGAGCAGTACTTC.

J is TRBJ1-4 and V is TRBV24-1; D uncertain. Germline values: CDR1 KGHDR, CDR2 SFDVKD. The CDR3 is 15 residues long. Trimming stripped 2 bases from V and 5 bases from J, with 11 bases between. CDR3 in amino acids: CATSDSGSGNEKLFF. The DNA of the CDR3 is TGTGCCACCAGTGATTCCGGCAGCGGCAATGAAAAACTGTTTTTT.

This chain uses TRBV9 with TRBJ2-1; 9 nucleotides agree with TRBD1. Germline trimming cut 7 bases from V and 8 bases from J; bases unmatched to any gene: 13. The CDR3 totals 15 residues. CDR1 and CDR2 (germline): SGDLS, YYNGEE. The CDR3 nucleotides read TGTGCCAGCGCCCCCTCGGGACAGGGACCCCATGAGCAGTTCTTC. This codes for CASAPSGQGPHEQFF.

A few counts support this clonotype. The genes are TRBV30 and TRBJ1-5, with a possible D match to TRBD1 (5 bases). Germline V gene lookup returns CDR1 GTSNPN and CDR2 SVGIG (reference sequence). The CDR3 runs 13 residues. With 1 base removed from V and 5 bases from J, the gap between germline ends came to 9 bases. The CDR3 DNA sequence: TGTGCCTGGAGTGCGTCGGGGGATCAGCCCCAGCATTTT. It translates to CAWSASGDQPQHF.

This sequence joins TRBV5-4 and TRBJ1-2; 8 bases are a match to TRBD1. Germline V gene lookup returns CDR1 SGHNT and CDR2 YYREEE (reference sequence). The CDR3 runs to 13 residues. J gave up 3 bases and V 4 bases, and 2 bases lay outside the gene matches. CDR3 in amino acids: CASSQDRDYGYTF. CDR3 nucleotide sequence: TGTGCCAGCAGCCAGGACAGGGACTATGGCTACACCTTC.

The CDR3 loop is CSAFGQARGSTEAFF. The CDR3 DNA follows: TGCAGTGCTTTTGGACAGGCTAGGGGGTCCACTGAAGCTTTCTTT. V and J are TRBV20-1 and TRBJ1-1; 7 bases match TRBD1. Germline V CDR1 and CDR2: DFQATT, SNEGSKA (reference sequence). The CDR3 has 15 amino acids. V was pared by 5 bases and J by 4 bases, with 13 bases of the junction left unmatched.

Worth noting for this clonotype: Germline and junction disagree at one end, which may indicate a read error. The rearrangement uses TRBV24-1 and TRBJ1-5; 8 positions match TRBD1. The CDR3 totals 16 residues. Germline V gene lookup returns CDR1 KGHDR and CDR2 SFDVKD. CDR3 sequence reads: CATSDQGTGGTQLQHF. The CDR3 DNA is TGTGCCACCAGTGACCAAGGGACAGGAGGTACTCAGCTCCAGCATTTT.

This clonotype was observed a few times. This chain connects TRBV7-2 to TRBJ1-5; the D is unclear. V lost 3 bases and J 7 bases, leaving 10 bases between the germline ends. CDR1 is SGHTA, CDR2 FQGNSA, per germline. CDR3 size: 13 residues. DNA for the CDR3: TGTGCCAGCAGCTTTGGGGATTACCAGCCCCAGCATTTT. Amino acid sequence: CASSFGDYQPQHF.

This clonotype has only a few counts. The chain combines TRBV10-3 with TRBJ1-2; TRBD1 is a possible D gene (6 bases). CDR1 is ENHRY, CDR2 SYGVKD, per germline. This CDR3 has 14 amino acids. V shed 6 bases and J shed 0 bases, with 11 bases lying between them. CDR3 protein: CAISEQGSNYGYTF. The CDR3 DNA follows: TGTGCCATCAGCGAACAGGGTTCTAACTATGGCTACACCTTC.

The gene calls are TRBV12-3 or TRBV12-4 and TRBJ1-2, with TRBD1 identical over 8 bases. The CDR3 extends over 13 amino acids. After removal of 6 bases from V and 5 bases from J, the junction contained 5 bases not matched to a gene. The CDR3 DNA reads TGTGCCAGCAGGCCGACAGGGGCATATGGCTACACCTTC. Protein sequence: CASRPTGAYGYTF.